Shown below are 3 T cell receptor beta chains from a single sample sequenced in a study of T-cell reconstitution after alpha-beta-depleted transplantation in children. TCRbeta library construction was performed incorporating unique molecular identifiers. TCRdb independently ran MiXCR on the PCR reads; one entry per CDR3 protein. This table holds about 420,000 distinct CDR3 sequences, 15% to 20% found once. Sequencing was performed on PBMCs, mostly from graft donor cells, taken 360 days after TCRalphabeta/CD19-depleted stem cell transplant. The receptors were gathered from a boy under three years old who had a stem cell transplant for Wiskott-Aldrich syndrome, so the T cells may come from the graft donor.

This clonotype has more than one count but fewer than ten. This chain links TRBV29-1 with TRBJ2-5; D is possibly TRBD2 (6 bases). CDR1 SQVTM and CDR2 ANQGSEA come from the germline V gene. Trimming shortened V by 5 bases and J by 4 bases, and 11 bases separated the two germline ends. CDR3 length equals 12 residues. The CDR3 loop is CSVLAPRETQYF. The CDR3 DNA is TGCAGCGTTCTAGCGCCTAGAGAGACCCAGTACTTC.

This clonotype was recorded a few times. The chain uses TRBV12-3 or TRBV12-4 and TRBJ2-7; weak D call: TRBD1 (6 bases). This CDR3 comprises 14 residues. V was cut by 5 bases and J by 5 bases, with 16 bases left in between. CDR3 DNA sequence: TGTGCCAGCAGTGTCAAAGGGGGTAGGGACGAGCAGTACTTC. Translated, it gives CASSVKGGRDEQYF.

This clonotype appeared a few times. J is TRBJ1-6 and V is TRBV20-1; D remains unclear. CDR1 and CDR2 (germline): DFQATT, SNEGSKA (reference sequence). V was cut by 8 bases and J by 5 bases, with 13 bases left in between. CDR3 size: 13 residues. CDR3 protein: CSSKVTNNSPLHF. The CDR3 DNA sequence: TGCAGTTCTAAAGTGACTAATAATTCACCCCTCCACTTT.